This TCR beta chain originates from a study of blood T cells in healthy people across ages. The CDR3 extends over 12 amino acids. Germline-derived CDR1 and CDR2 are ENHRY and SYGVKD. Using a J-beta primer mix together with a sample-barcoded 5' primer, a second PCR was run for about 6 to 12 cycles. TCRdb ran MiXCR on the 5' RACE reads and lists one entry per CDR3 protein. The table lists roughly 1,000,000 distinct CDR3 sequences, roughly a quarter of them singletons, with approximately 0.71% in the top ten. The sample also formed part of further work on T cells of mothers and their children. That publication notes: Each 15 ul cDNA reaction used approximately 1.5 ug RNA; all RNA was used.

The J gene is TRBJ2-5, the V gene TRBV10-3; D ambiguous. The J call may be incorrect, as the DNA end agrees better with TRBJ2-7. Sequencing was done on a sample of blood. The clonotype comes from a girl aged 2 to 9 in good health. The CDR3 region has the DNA TGTGCCATCAGTGACAGATCCTACGAGCAGTACTTC. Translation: CAISDRSYEQYF.